These T cell receptor beta chains were read from a single sample in a study of T-cell memory formation after mild COVID-19. TCRdb re-called the 5' RACE reads through MiXCR, storing one row per CDR3 protein. The table shows 250,000 to 350,000 distinct CDR3 sequences, with about 15% occurring only once. The sequenced sample consisted of PBMCs or a T cell subset sorted from them (not recorded which). The receptors come from a young man who had mild COVID-19 (a few samples of this study predate the infection). Cell type and time point are not known. Each CDR3 is given with its conserved first and last residue. D genes are given only for firm matches. Only some rows state a clone size, as once, few, many or a class for expanded clones.

V,J,size,D,DNA,CDR3
TRBV29-1,TRBJ2-2,many,.,TGCAGCGTTGAAGATGAAGGAGTCGCGGGGCCCGGGGAGCTGTTTTTT,CSVEDEGVAGPGELFF
TRBV18,TRBJ2-3,.,.,TGTGCCAGCTCACCTCCGATCTCCACAGATACGCAGTATTTT,CASSPPISTDTQYF
TRBV6-5,TRBJ2-5,many,TRBD1,TGTGCCAGCAGTTACTCGACAGGGGGCCTAGAGACCCAGTACTTC,CASSYSTGGLETQYF
TRBV5-1,TRBJ2-1,few,.,TGCGCCAGCAGCTTGCCTCCCGGGACTGGCGAGCAGTTCTTC,CASSLPPGTGEQFF
TRBV9,TRBJ2-7,many,.,TGTGCCAGCAGTGCGGGCAGTGGGGACGAGCAGTACTTC,CASSAGSGDEQYF
TRBV20-1,TRBJ1-5,.,.,TGCAGTTCTGGTCAGCCCCAGCATTTT,CSSGQPQHF
TRBV6-2/TRBV6-3,TRBJ2-1,few,.,TGTGCCAGCAGTTACGGGGGTTCGAATGAGCAGTTCTTC,CASSYGGSNEQFF
TRBV18,TRBJ2-1,.,TRBD2,TGTGCCAGCTCACTGATTAGCGGGGGCAATGAGCAGTTCTTC,CASSLISGGNEQFF
TRBV10-3,TRBJ2-3,.,TRBD1,TGTGCCATCAGGGACCCGGGACAGGGGGCATCAGATACGCAGTATTTT,CAIRDPGQGASDTQYF
TRBV5-1,TRBJ2-1,.,TRBD2,TGCGCCAGCAGCCAGGGAGTAGCGGGGGCCCATGAGCAGTTCTTC,CASSQGVAGAHEQFF
TRBV20-1,TRBJ2-3,many,TRBD2,TGCAGTGCTAGAGCTACTAGCGGGGGGGCCGTGAGCCCAGATACGCAGTATTTT,CSARATSGGAVSPDTQYF
TRBV7-2,TRBJ2-1,few,.,TGTGCCAGCAGCTTCAACGCCGGAGAGCCGCAGTTCTTC,CASSFNAGEPQFF
TRBV9,TRBJ2-5,.,.,TGTGCCAGCAGCGTAGGCCAGGGGGAGACCCAGTACTTC,CASSVGQGETQYF
TRBV28,TRBJ1-4,few,.,TGTGCCAGCAGGATGACAGCCGTAAATGAAAAACTGTTTTTT,CASRMTAVNEKLFF
TRBV20-1,TRBJ1-5,.,TRBD1,TGCAGTGCTAGCCCCGACAGGGTAGAAAACACTCAGCCCCAGCATTTT,CSASPDRVENTQPQHF
TRBV6-2/TRBV6-3,TRBJ2-3,few,TRBD2,TGTGCCAGCCAGGGCCTAGCGGGGAACACAGATACGCAGTATTTT,CASQGLAGNTDTQYF
TRBV5-1,TRBJ2-3,few,.,TGCGCCAGCAGCTTGGGACTAGACAAAGATACGCAGTATTTT,CASSLGLDKDTQYF
TRBV7-3,TRBJ2-6,.,TRBD2,TGTGCCAGCAGCCACACTAGCGGGGACTCTGGGGCCAACGTCCTGACTTTC,CASSHTSGDSGANVLTF
TRBV10-3,TRBJ2-2,few,.,TGTGCCATCAGTGAGATAGCGATGCGGAACACCGGGGAGCTGTTTTTT,CAISEIAMRNTGELFF
TRBV4-1,TRBJ1-2,.,TRBD1,TGCGCCAGCAGCCCCCGGGAGGGACAGTTTGTCTATGGCTACACCTTC,CASSPREGQFVYGYTF
TRBV9,TRBJ2-5,.,.,TGTGCCAGCAGCGCCGGGTCCGGGGGACAAGAGACCCAGTACTTC,CASSAGSGGQETQYF
TRBV4-1,TRBJ2-3,few,TRBD2,TGCGCCAGCAGCCTCCGATTGGGACTAGCGGGGGGGCGTGAGGATACGCAGTATTTT,CASSLRLGLAGGREDTQYF
TRBV30,TRBJ2-7,.,.,TGTGCCTGGAGTGACGAACCCCTAGAGTCCTACGAGCAGTACTTC,CAWSDEPLESYEQYF
TRBV5-5,TRBJ2-7,many,TRBD1,TGTGCCAGCAGCTTACAGGGGGCGGGGTACGAGCAGTACTTC,CASSLQGAGYEQYF
TRBV5-6,TRBJ2-1,.,TRBD2,TGTGCCAGCAGCTTGGAGACTAGCCCTCGACATGAGCAGTTCTTC,CASSLETSPRHEQFF
TRBV27,TRBJ2-5,many,TRBD2,TGTGCCAGCAGTTTTGCGGGGGGGCCAGAGACCCAGTACTTC,CASSFAGGPETQYF
TRBV24-1,TRBJ2-3,once,TRBD2,TGTGCCACCAGTGACCGGGGACTAGCGGGAGATACGCAGTATTTT,CATSDRGLAGDTQYF
TRBV25-1,TRBJ2-7,.,.,TGTGCCAGCAGGCGGGACGTCTCCTACGAGCAGTACTTC,CASRRDVSYEQYF
TRBV5-1,TRBJ2-2,few,TRBD1,TGCGCCAGCAGCCCACAGGGGGCAACGAGCGGGGAGCTGTTTTTT,CASSPQGATSGELFF
TRBV7-6,TRBJ1-1,.,.,TGTGCCAGCAGCTCCCAGGGGTATGCTGAAGCTTTCTTT,CASSSQGYAEAFF
TRBV12-3/TRBV12-4,TRBJ2-5,few,TRBD2,TGTGCCAGCAGTTGGGTAGCGGGGTACCAAGAGACCCAGTACTTC,CASSWVAGYQETQYF
TRBV5-1,TRBJ2-7,.,.,TGCGCCAGCAGGCCCACCGTCACCCGGGTCGAGCAGTACTTC,CASRPTVTRVEQYF
TRBV6-1,TRBJ1-5,.,.,TGTGCCAGCAGTGAATTCGTGAGAGGGCCCCAGCATTTT,CASSEFVRGPQHF
TRBV6-6,TRBJ2-1,few,TRBD1,TGTGCCAGCAGTTACTCCCGCCGGACAGGAACGGCCAACAATGAGCAGTTCTTC,CASSYSRRTGTANNEQFF
TRBV4-3,TRBJ2-1,few,TRBD2,TGCGCCAGCAGCCAAGAGGGACTACAGCAGTTCTTC,CASSQEGLQQFF
TRBV27,TRBJ1-5,few,TRBD1,TGTGCCAGCAGACCGGGACAGAATCAGCCCCAGCATTTT,CASRPGQNQPQHF
TRBV5-1,TRBJ1-1,.,TRBD1,TGCGCCAGCACGTACAGGGGAGGTACTGAAGCTTTCTTT,CASTYRGGTEAFF
TRBV24-1,TRBJ2-5,few,TRBD1,TGTGCCACCAGTGAGACCGGGACAGGTCAAGAGACCCAGTACTTC,CATSETGTGQETQYF
TRBV9,TRBJ1-6,few,.,TGTGCCAGCAGCGCGACCGGGAACGGACAGCCCAATTCACCCCTCCACTTT,CASSATGNGQPNSPLHF
TRBV2,TRBJ1-2,few,.,TGTGCCAGCAGTGGGGACAAGGCTCATTATGGCTACACCTTC,CASSGDKAHYGYTF
TRBV28,TRBJ2-3,few,.,TGTGCCAGCAGTACCACAGGGACCACAGATACGCAGTATTTT,CASSTTGTTDTQYF
TRBV11-2,TRBJ1-1,many,.,TGTGCCAGCAGCTTTTATAGACAGAACACTGAAGCTTTCTTT,CASSFYRQNTEAFF
TRBV5-1,TRBJ2-2,.,.,TGCGCCAGCAGCTGGCAGGCCAACACCGGGGAGCTGTTTTTT,CASSWQANTGELFF
TRBV6-2/TRBV6-3,TRBJ1-5,few,.,TGTGCCAGCAGTTATAGGGCGGCAGATGATAGCAATCAGCCCCAGCATTTT,CASSYRAADDSNQPQHF
TRBV5-1,TRBJ2-1,.,.,TGCGCCAGCAGCCTCCCGCGGAGGCGGGATTACAATGAGCAGTTCTTC,CASSLPRRRDYNEQFF
TRBV18,TRBJ2-7,.,.,TGTGCCAGCTCACCACAGGACGGAGGATTCTCCTACGAGCAGTACTTC,CASSPQDGGFSYEQYF
TRBV6-5,TRBJ2-7,few,TRBD2,TGTGCCAGCAGCCCTTTCGGTCCTAGCGGGGGGGCCGGGGAGCAGTACTTC,CASSPFGPSGGAGEQYF
TRBV6-1,TRBJ2-2,.,.,TGTGCCACCAGGGTGAGACTTAACACCGGGGAGCTGTTTTTT,CATRVRLNTGELFF
TRBV4-1,TRBJ2-3,few,.,TGCGCCAGCAGCCAAGAGAGGTGGGGCGCAGATACGCAGTATTTT,CASSQERWGADTQYF
TRBV4-2,TRBJ2-3,few,TRBD2,TGTGCCAGCAGCCAAGACGGGGGGGCAGATACGCAGTATTTT,CASSQDGGADTQYF
TRBV6-5,TRBJ2-6,few,.,TGTGCCAGCAGTACGGGGCGACCCGGGGCCAACGTCCTGACTTTC,CASSTGRPGANVLTF
TRBV7-2,TRBJ2-2,.,.,TGTGCCAGCAGCCCCCAAGCACTGGTGAACACCGGGGAGCTGTTTTTT,CASSPQALVNTGELFF
TRBV5-1,TRBJ1-2,.,.,TGCGCCAGCAGCGGAAAGGGGGCTAACTATGGCTACACCTTC,CASSGKGANYGYTF
TRBV12-3/TRBV12-4,TRBJ2-1,many,.,TGTGCCAGCAGTTCTCCGGGGGTGAGCTCCTACAATGAGCAGTTCTTC,CASSSPGVSSYNEQFF